Listed below are T cell receptor beta chains from one sample, sequenced in a study of cytomegalovirus exposure and HLA in healthy donors. Some clones are missing from TCRdb's copy, which holds only in-frame ones; the method was immunoSEQ multiplex PCR. This table has about 90,000 clones, over 60% appearing once. The sample taken for sequencing was PBMCs. These TCRs come from a woman in her forties in good health and CMV-seropositive. Each CDR3 is given with its conserved first and last residue. A D gene is named only where the DNA matches it firmly.

TRBV25-1	TRBD2	14	TRBJ2-1	CASTPAGERDEQFF	TGTGCCAGCACCCCGGCGGGAGAGAGGGATGAGCAGTTCTTC
TRBV11-3	TRBD1	15	TRBJ2-7	CASSLGRDSSYEQYF	TGTGCCAGCAGCTTAGGTCGGGACAGTTCGTACGAGCAGTACTTC
TRBV7-2	TRBD1	16	TRBJ2-7	CASSLVFPDRGGEQYF	TGTGCCAGCAGCTTAGTTTTCCCGGACAGGGGGGGGGAGCAGTACTTC
TRBV11-3	TRBD2	16	TRBJ2-3	CASSPIGGGRGDTQYF	TGTGCCAGCAGCCCCATTGGCGGGGGGAGGGGAGATACGCAGTATTTT
TRBV11-2	.	14	TRBJ2-7	CASSLDLPSTEQYF	TGTGCCAGCAGCTTAGATCTTCCCTCTACCGAGCAGTACTTC
TRBV11-3	.	14	TRBJ2-7	CASSLAGSSYEQYF	TGTGCCAGCAGCTTAGCTGGGAGCTCCTACGAGCAGTACTTC
TRBV20-1	TRBD2	11	TRBJ2-1	CSALNREGEFF	TGCAGTGCTCTAAACCGGGAGGGGGAGTTCTTC
TRBV28	TRBD2	15	TRBJ2-7	CASSFTSGVTYEQYF	TGTGCCAGCAGTTTCACTAGCGGGGTAACCTACGAGCAGTACTTC
TRBV19	TRBD1	14	TRBJ2-3	CASRVGQGAHTQYF	TGTGCCAGTAGGGTGGGACAGGGGGCACATACGCAGTATTTT
TRBV2	TRBD1	13	TRBJ1-2	CASRELQGGGYTF	TGTGCCAGCAGGGAATTACAGGGGGGTGGCTACACCTTC
TRBV7-2	TRBD2	15	TRBJ2-7	CASSRLLSGRGEQYF	TGTGCCAGCAGCCGACTGCTTAGCGGGAGGGGCGAGCAGTACTTC